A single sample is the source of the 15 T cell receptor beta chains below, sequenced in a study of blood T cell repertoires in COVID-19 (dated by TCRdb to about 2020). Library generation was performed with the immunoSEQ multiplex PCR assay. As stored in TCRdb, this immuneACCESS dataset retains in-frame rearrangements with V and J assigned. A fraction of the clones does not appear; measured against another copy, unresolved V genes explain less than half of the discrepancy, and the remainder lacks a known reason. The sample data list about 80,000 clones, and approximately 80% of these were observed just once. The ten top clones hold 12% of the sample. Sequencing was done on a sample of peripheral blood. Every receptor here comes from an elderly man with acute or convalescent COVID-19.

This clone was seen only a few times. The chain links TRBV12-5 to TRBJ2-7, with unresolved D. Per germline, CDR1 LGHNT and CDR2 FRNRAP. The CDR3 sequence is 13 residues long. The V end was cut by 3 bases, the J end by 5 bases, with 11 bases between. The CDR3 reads CASGLLAMDEQYF. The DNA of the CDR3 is TGTGCTAGTGGTTTACTCGCTATGGACGAGCAGTACTTC.

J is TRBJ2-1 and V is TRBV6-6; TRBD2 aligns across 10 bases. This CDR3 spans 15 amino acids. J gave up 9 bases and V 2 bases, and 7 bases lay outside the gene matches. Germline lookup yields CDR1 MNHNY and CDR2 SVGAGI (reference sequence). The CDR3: CASSYSGGASGEQFF. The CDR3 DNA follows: TGTGCCAGCAGTTACAGCGGGGGGGCCTCAGGTGAGCAGTTCTTC.

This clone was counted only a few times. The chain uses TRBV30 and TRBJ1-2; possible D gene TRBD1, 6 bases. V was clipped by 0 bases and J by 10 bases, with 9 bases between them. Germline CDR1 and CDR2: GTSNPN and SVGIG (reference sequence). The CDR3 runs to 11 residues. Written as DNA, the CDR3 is TGTGCCTGGAGTGTAGAGGGGGACTACACCTTC. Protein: CAWSVEGDYTF. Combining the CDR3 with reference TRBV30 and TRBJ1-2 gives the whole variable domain SQTIHQWPATLVQPVGSPLSLECTVEGTSNPNLYWYRQAAGRGLQLLFYSVGIGQISSEVPQNLSASRPQDRQFILSSKKLLLSDSGFYLCAWSVEGDYTFGSGTRLTVV.

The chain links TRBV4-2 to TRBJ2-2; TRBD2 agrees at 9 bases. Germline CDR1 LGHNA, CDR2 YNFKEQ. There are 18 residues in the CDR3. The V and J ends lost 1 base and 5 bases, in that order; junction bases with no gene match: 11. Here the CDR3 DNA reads TGTGCCAGCAGCCAAGCAGGTTCCGCGGGGGGGCCGACCGGGGAGCTGTTTTTT. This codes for CASSQAGSAGGPTGELFF.

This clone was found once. The CDR3 region has the DNA TGCGCCAGCAGCTTGGCCGGACAGGCCCAAGAGACCCAGTACTTC. It specifies CASSLAGQAQETQYF. The chain employs TRBV5-1 and TRBJ2-5; 7 nucleotides agree with TRBD1. Germline CDR1 and CDR2: SGHRS and YFSETQ. The J segment lost 1 base and the V segment lost 0 bases, leaving 3 bases of the junction unmatched. This CDR3 region has 15 residues.

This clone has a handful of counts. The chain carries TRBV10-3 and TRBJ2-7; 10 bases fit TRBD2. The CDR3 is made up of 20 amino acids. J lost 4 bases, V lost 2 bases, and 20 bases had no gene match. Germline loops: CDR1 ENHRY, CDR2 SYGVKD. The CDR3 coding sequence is TGTGCCATCAGTGAGCGTCCTAGCGGGGGTGAGAGACCGGCATCTTACGAGCAGTACTTC. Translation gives CAISERPSGGERPASYEQYF.

CDR3 sequence (DNA): TGTGCCAGGCGACTAGCGGGGAGCTACGAGCAGTACTTC. This gives the protein CARRLAGSYEQYF. V and J are TRBV2 and TRBJ2-7, with 11 bases matching TRBD2. Unmatched junction bases numbered 4, after V lost 9 bases and J lost 3 bases. The V gene's germline CDR1 is SNHLY and CDR2 FYNNEI. The CDR3 runs to 13 residues.

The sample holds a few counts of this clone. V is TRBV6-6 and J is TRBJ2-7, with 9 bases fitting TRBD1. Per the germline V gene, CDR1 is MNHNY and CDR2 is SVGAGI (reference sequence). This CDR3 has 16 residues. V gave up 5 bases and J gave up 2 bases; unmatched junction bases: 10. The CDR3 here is CASSRHPGQGTYEQYF. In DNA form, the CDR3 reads TGTGCCAGCAGTCGACACCCGGGACAGGGAACCTACGAGCAGTACTTC.

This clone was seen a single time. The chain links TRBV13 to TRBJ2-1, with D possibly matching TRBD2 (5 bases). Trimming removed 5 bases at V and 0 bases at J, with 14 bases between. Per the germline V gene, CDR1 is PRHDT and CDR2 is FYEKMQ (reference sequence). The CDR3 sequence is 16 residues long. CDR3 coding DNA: TGTGCCAGCAGCCCCTTCTCGGGAAGCTCCTACAATGAGCAGTTCTTC. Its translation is CASSPFSGSSYNEQFF.

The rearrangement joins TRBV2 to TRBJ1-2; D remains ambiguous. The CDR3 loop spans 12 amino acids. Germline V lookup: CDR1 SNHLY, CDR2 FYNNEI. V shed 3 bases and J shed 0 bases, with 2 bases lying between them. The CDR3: CASSDTNYGYTF. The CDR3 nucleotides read TGTGCCAGCAGTGACACTAACTATGGCTACACCTTC.

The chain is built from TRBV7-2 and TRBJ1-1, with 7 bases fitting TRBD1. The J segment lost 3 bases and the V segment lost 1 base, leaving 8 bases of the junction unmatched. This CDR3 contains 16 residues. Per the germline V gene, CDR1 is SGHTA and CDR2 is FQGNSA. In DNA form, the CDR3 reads TGTGCCAGCAGCTTAGTTGCCAGGGGGAAGGACACTGAAGCTTTCTTT. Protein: CASSLVARGKDTEAFF.

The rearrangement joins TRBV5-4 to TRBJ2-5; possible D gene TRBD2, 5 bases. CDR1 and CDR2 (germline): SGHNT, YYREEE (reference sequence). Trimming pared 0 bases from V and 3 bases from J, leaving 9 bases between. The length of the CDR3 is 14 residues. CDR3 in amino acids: CASSLVAAEETQYF. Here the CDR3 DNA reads TGTGCCAGCAGCTTGGTTGCAGCGGAAGAGACCCAGTACTTC.

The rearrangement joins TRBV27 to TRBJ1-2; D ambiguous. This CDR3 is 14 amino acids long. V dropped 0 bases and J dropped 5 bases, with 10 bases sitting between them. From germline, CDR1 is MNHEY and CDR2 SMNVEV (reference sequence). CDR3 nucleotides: TGTGCCAGCAGTTTATCGTCACAGCTATATGGCTACACCTTC. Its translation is CASSLSSQLYGYTF.

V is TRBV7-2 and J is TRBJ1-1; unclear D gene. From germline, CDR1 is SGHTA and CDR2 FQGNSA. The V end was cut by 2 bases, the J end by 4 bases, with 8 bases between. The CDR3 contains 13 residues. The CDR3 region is CASSLIGSTEAFF. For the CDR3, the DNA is TGTGCCAGCAGCTTAATAGGGAGCACTGAAGCTTTCTTT.

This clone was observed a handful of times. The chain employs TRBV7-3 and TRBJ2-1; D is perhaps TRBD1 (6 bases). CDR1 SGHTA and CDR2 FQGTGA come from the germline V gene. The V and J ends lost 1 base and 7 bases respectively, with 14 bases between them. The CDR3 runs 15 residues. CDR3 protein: CASSLSTGSKNEQFF. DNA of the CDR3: TGTGCCAGCAGCTTAAGTACAGGGAGTAAGAATGAGCAGTTCTTC.